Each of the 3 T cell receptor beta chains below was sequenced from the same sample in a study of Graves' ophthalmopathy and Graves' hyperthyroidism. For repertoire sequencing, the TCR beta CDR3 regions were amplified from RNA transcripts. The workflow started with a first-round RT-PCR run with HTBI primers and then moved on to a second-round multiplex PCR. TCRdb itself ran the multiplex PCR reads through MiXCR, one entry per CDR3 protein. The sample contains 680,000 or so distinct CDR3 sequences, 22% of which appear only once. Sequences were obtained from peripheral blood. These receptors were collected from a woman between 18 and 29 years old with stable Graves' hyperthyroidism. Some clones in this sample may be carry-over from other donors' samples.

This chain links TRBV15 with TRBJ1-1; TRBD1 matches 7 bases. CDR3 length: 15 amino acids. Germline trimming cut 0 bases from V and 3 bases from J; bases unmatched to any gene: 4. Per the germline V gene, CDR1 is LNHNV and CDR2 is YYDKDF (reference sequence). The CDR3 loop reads CATSRETGVDTEAFF. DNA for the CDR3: TGTGCCACCAGCAGAGAAACAGGGGTGGACACTGAAGCTTTCTTT.

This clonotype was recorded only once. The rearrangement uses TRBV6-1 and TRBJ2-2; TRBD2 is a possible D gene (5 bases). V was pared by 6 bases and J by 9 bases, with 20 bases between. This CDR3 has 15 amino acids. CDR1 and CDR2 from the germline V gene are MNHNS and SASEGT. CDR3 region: CASSVRSEVGRELFF. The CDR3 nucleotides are TGTGCCAGCAGCGTAAGATCGGAGGTTGGCCGGGAGCTGTTTTTT.

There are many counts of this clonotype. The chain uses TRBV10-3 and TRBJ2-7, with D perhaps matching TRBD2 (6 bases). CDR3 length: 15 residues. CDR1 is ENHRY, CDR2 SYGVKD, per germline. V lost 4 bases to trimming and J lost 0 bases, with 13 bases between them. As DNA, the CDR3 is TGTGCCATCAGTGTGGAGGGGCAGAGCTCCTACGAGCAGTACTTC. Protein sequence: CAISVEGQSSYEQYF.